The clone carrying this T cell receptor (beta chain) was recorded at least ten times. Antigen: not known. This sample was included in a study of T cells after posttransplantation cyclophosphamide. General study points: Recipient CMV seropositivity and CMV reactivation strongly tracked TRB clonality. TRB overlap between skin or GI tissue T cells and blood was limited.

V gave up 0 bases and J gave up 0 bases, with 9 bases separating them. The length of the CDR3 is 15 residues. Germline values: CDR1 GTSNPN, CDR2 SVGIG (reference sequence). TCRdb's copy holds only in-frame clones and misses some; the assay was immunoSEQ multiplex PCR. This sample has about 39,000 clones and no singletons, with roughly 4.3% in the ten largest. The source of this sequence is a woman aged 50 to 65 in good health and a related stem cell transplant donor. The sequenced sample was PBMCs. The chain employs TRBV30 and TRBJ1-3; tentatively, D is TRBD1 (5 bases). CDR3 amino acids: CAWSVHTGSGNTIYF. The CDR3 DNA reads TGTGCCTGGAGTGTGCACACAGGCTCTGGAAACACCATATATTTT.